This T cell receptor beta chain comes out of a study of blood T cell repertoires in COVID-19. About the research overall: PBMCs, B-cell-depleted T cells, or T cells provided the cDNA or gDNA that made up the material.

The CDR3 runs 18 residues. Note on this clone: Mismatch with germline at one junction end may stem from a read error.

The protocol was immunoSEQ multiplex PCR, while the TCRdb copy is restricted to in-frame clones and leaves out a portion. The table shows 70,000 to 80,000 clones, with 86% occurring only once. The chain is built from TRBV5-3 and TRBJ2-2; the match to TRBD1 covers 9 bases. TRBV5-3 qualifies as an ORF whose function is uncertain. This clonotype originated in a woman aged 60-75 years with acute or convalescent COVID-19. Sequences were obtained from peripheral blood. CDR3 bases: TGTGCCAGAAGTTTGGACAGGGGCGAGGGGGAGGAAACCGGGGAGCTGTTTTTT. Encoded protein: CARSLDRGEGEETGELFF.